This record covers a single T cell receptor beta chain. Its antigen is undetermined. The junction and the germline gene differ at one end; a read error may be behind it. This entry comes from a study of T cell responses to AZD1222 COVID-19 vaccine. Sequencing was performed with immunoSEQ multiplex PCR; in TCRdb, only in-frame clones are kept and a portion is missing. The data hold roughly 150,000 clones, with more than 85% observed a single time. This CDR3 region has 16 residues. Germline lookup yields CDR1 SGHTA and CDR2 FQGTGA. General observations from the study: Just a handful of AZD1222 recipients were seropositive at baseline.

The sequenced sample was peripheral blood, obtained on day 0 of AZD1222 vaccination. The sequence came from an adult in good health. The chain carries TRBV7-3 and TRBJ2-1, with 13 bases identical to TRBD2. CDR3 coding DNA: TGTGCCAGCAGCATAACCACTAGCGGGGGGGCTCGTGAGCAGTTCTTC. Its protein is CASSITTSGGAREQFF.